Presented here are 17 T cell receptor beta chains from one specimen sequenced in a study of blood T cell repertoires in COVID-19. Some clones are missing from TCRdb's copy, which holds only in-frame ones; the method was immunoSEQ multiplex PCR. Counted here are around 100,000 clones, less than 95% occurring once; the ten biggest clones make up approximately 2.2%. Sequencing used peripheral blood. These receptors were taken from a human donor with active COVID-19. The donor label of this sample is uncertain.

The gene calls are TRBV11-1 and TRBJ1-2; 7 positions match TRBD1. Per germline, CDR1 SGHAT and CDR2 FQDESV (reference sequence). CDR3 length: 14 residues. The ends lost 5 bases at V and 6 bases at J; junction bases unmatched: 9. The CDR3 here is CASSITGQMHGYTF. The CDR3 DNA reads as TGTGCCAGCAGCATAACGGGACAGATGCATGGCTACACCTTC.

This chain joins TRBV5-6 and TRBJ2-3; the match to TRBD2 covers 7 bases. Germline loops: CDR1 SGHDT, CDR2 YYEEEE. The ends lost 2 bases at V and 3 bases at J; junction bases unmatched: 3. There are 14 residues in the CDR3. CDR3 DNA sequence: TGTGCCAGCAGCTTTTGGGGGGGAACAGATACGCAGTATTTT. Its protein product is CASSFWGGTDTQYF. Full variable domain (remainder filled in from reference TRBV5-6 and TRBJ2-3): DAGVTQSPTHLIKTRGQQVTLRCSPKSGHDTVSWYQQALGQGPQFIFQYYEEEERQRGNFPDRFSGHQFPNYSSELNVNALLLGDSALYLCASSFWGGTDTQYFGPGTRLTVL.

This clone was observed a few times. CDR3 nucleotide sequence: TGTGCCAGCAGCTTAGAGCGGGGGATCCACGAGCAGTACTTC. Translating gives CASSLERGIHEQYF. The rearrangement links TRBV11-2 to TRBJ2-7; 7 bases are a match to TRBD2. The V and J ends lost 0 bases and 5 bases, in that order; junction bases with no gene match: 4. CDR3 length: 14 residues. From germline, CDR1 is SGHAT and CDR2 FQNNGV.

This clone was seen only once. This chain uses TRBV11-2 with TRBJ2-7; D is undetermined. Trimming shortened V by 3 bases and J by 5 bases, and 14 bases separated the two germline ends. CDR1 SGHAT and CDR2 FQNNGV come from the germline V gene. The CDR3 totals 14 residues. CDR3 DNA: TGTGCCAGCAGCTTGACCCTACAGTGGCACGAGCAGTACTTC. Translated: CASSLTLQWHEQYF.

The rearrangement uses TRBV11-2 and TRBJ2-7, with no clear D. This CDR3 region has 14 residues. Trimming shortened V by 1 base and J by 1 base, and 8 bases separated the two germline ends. Germline CDR1 SGHAT, CDR2 FQNNGV. The CDR3 here is CASSLGAASYEQYF. CDR3 coding DNA: TGTGCCAGCAGCTTAGGGGCCGCGTCCTACGAGCAGTACTTC.

V gene TRBV18 combines with J gene TRBJ2-1; a possible D gene is TRBD1 (5 bases). The CDR3 is 13 amino acids. The ends were cut back, 2 bases at V and 10 bases at J, with 12 bases in the middle. Germline values: CDR1 KGHSH, CDR2 LQKENI. The CDR3 is CASSPRGLEEQFF. CDR3 in DNA: TGTGCCAGCTCACCAAGGGGTCTAGAGGAGCAGTTCTTC.

The chain employs TRBV2 and TRBJ2-7; 7 bases map to TRBD1. The V gene end was trimmed by 7 bases and the J gene end by 2 bases; junction bases not matched to a gene: 8. Germline CDR1 reads SNHLY; CDR2 reads FYNNEI. The CDR3 is 14 residues long. Written as DNA, the CDR3 is TGTGCCAGCAATCCGGGACAGCAGACCTACGAGCAGTACTTC. Its translation is CASNPGQQTYEQYF.

The V and J genes are TRBV7-6 and TRBJ2-5; the match to TRBD2 covers 8 bases. Germline V lookup: CDR1 SGHVS, CDR2 FNYEAQ. The V segment lost 0 bases and the J segment 2 bases; nucleotides outside the gene matches: 17. The CDR3 sequence is 20 residues long. Here the CDR3 DNA reads TGTGCCAGCAGCTTAGCCCCCGGGGGGTGGCGAGCGGGGGAACAAGAGACCCAGTACTTC. Its translation: CASSLAPGGWRAGEQETQYF.

The chain joins TRBV7-3 to TRBJ2-5; perhaps TRBD2 as D (7 bases). This CDR3 is 13 amino acids long. CDR1 is SGHTA and CDR2 is FQGTGA in the germline V gene. V lost 5 bases and J lost 3, with 10 bases in between. The CDR3 here is CASSLGGEETQYF. The CDR3 nucleotides read TGTGCCAGCAGCCTAGGGGGGGAAGAGACCCAGTACTTC.

The CDR3 sequence: CASRAWGGLADTQYF. CDR3 nucleotide sequence: TGTGCCAGCAGAGCCTGGGGGGGCCTGGCAGATACGCAGTATTTT. The rearrangement joins TRBV11-2 to TRBJ2-3; the D gene is possibly TRBD2 (7 bases). The V and J ends lost 6 bases and 4 bases respectively, with 17 bases between them. The CDR3 consists of 15 residues. Germline V gives CDR1 SGHAT, CDR2 FQNNGV.

The rearrangement uses TRBV28 and TRBJ1-3; no definite D call. The length of the CDR3 is 14 residues. Germline V gene sequence: CDR1 MDHEN, CDR2 SYDVKM. The germline V and J ends were trimmed by 3 bases and 0 bases, with 6 bases remaining between them. The CDR3 protein is CASSLEFSGNTIYF. The CDR3, as DNA: TGTGCCAGCAGTTTGGAGTTCTCTGGAAACACCATATATTTT. Together with reference TRBV28 and TRBJ1-3, the CDR3 gives the full variable domain: DVKVTQSSRYLVKRTGEKVFLECVQDMDHENMFWYRQDPGLGLRLIYFSYDVKMKEKGDIPEGYSVSREKKERFSLILESASTNQTSMYLCASSLEFSGNTIYFGEGSWLTVV.

CDR3 in DNA: TGTGCCAGCAGCGTAGGGGCTAGCAATCAGCCCCAGCATTTT. Residues: CASSVGASNQPQHF. The chain joins TRBV9 to TRBJ1-5; D gene ambiguous. There are 14 residues in the CDR3. Germline CDR1 reads SGDLS; CDR2 reads YYNGEE. With 0 bases removed from V and 0 bases from J, the gap between germline ends came to 4 bases.

The chain has TRBV29-1 and TRBJ2-1; no clear D gene. Between the trimmed V and J ends, which lost 3 bases and 4 bases, there was a span of 7 bases. Looked up from germline, CDR1 is SQVTM and CDR2 is ANQGSEA. The CDR3 length is 12 residues. The CDR3 loop reads CSVDYIYNEQFF. DNA of the CDR3: TGCAGCGTTGATTATATTTACAATGAGCAGTTCTTC.

The rearrangement links TRBV19 to TRBJ1-2, with D perhaps matching TRBD1 (5 bases). The V end was cut by 2 bases, the J end by 8 bases, with 6 bases between. The CDR3 loop spans 11 amino acids. Per the germline V gene, CDR1 is LNHDA and CDR2 is SQIVND (reference sequence). CDR3 residues: CASSIKGGYTF. The CDR3 region has the DNA TGTGCCAGTAGTATAAAGGGGGGCTACACCTTC.

This sequence joins TRBV6-5 and TRBJ2-2; tentatively, D is TRBD2 (6 bases). Germline loops: CDR1 MNHEY, CDR2 SVGAGI. The CDR3 sequence is 15 residues long. V lost 8 bases and J lost 1, with 14 bases in between. CDR3 in amino acids: CASGVRGENTGELFF. CDR3 in DNA: TGTGCCAGCGGGGTGCGGGGCGAGAACACCGGGGAGCTGTTTTTT.

The V call is TRBV7-9, the J call TRBJ1-4; the match to TRBD1 covers 7 bases. The CDR3 runs 16 residues. Germline lookup yields CDR1 SEHNR and CDR2 FQNEAQ (reference sequence). V was pared by 1 base and J by 5 bases, with 7 bases of the junction left unmatched. DNA for the CDR3: TGTGCCAGCAGCTTAGGGGACGGGACAGTAAATGAAAAACTGTTTTTT. It encodes CASSLGDGTVNEKLFF.

J is TRBJ1-4 and V is TRBV5-1; D is unresolved. The germline gives CDR1 SGHRS, CDR2 YFSETQ. V lost 1 base, J lost 0 bases, and 7 bases lay in between. The CDR3 contains 15 residues. CDR3: CASSLLGATNEKLFF. For the CDR3, the DNA is TGCGCCAGCAGCTTGCTGGGAGCAACTAATGAAAAACTGTTTTTT.